These T cell receptor beta chains were read from a single sample in a study of blood T cell repertoires in COVID-19. Sequencing was performed with immunoSEQ multiplex PCR; in TCRdb, only in-frame clones are kept and a portion is missing. The sample contains around 300,000 clones, about 87% of which appear only once. The source material was PBMCs or T cells enriched from blood (not recorded which). These receptors originate from a woman younger than 45 who had recovered from COVID-19. Both conserved end residues are part of each CDR3. D genes are given only for firm matches. Clone size is shown for a subset of rows, as once, few, many or a class of expanded clone.

CDR3nt: TGTGCCATCAGGACGGGGAACACTGAAGCTTTCTTT
CDR3aa: CAIRTGNTEAFF
j_gene: TRBJ1-1
d_gene: -
v_gene: TRBV10-3
abundance: -

CDR3nt: TGTGCCAGCAGCGTAGACTCGACAGATACGCAGTATTTT
CDR3aa: CASSVDSTDTQYF
j_gene: TRBJ2-3
d_gene: -
v_gene: TRBV9
abundance: -

CDR3nt: TGTGCCAGCAGCTCCGGACAGGGGTACACTGAAGCTTTCTTT
CDR3aa: CASSSGQGYTEAFF
j_gene: TRBJ1-1
d_gene: TRBD1
v_gene: TRBV9
abundance: -

CDR3nt: TGTGCCAGCAGCTTAGAGGTTGTACAGCCGGCTTTCTTT
CDR3aa: CASSLEVVQPAFF
j_gene: TRBJ1-1
d_gene: -
v_gene: TRBV7-2
abundance: -

CDR3nt: TGTGCCAGTAGTCGGGATGGCAATCAGCCCCAGCATTTT
CDR3aa: CASSRDGNQPQHF
j_gene: TRBJ1-5
d_gene: -
v_gene: TRBV19
abundance: -

CDR3nt: TGTGCCAGCAGCAGGTACAGTCCCATACGAAATCAGCCCCAGCATTTT
CDR3aa: CASSRYSPIRNQPQHF
j_gene: TRBJ1-5
d_gene: -
v_gene: TRBV7-3
abundance: -

CDR3nt: TGTGCCAGCAGCTACGAAAGGGGACTCGACTATGGCTACACCTTC
CDR3aa: CASSYERGLDYGYTF
j_gene: TRBJ1-2
d_gene: -
v_gene: TRBV5-6
abundance: -

CDR3nt: TGTGCCAGCAGTCGGACAGGGGCAGGAAACACCATATATTTT
CDR3aa: CASSRTGAGNTIYF
j_gene: TRBJ1-3
d_gene: TRBD1
v_gene: TRBV27
abundance: -

CDR3nt: TGCGCCAGCACCGGGGACAGGGGGAACTACGAGCAGTACTTC
CDR3aa: CASTGDRGNYEQYF
j_gene: TRBJ2-7
d_gene: TRBD1
v_gene: TRBV23-1
abundance: -

CDR3nt: TGTGCCAGCAGCCCGCACCGGGTTTTGGATGGCTACACCTTC
CDR3aa: CASSPHRVLDGYTF
j_gene: TRBJ1-2
d_gene: -
v_gene: TRBV9
abundance: once

CDR3nt: TGTGCCAGCAGTTTCGACGGGGGGGTAGGTGGCTACACCTTC
CDR3aa: CASSFDGGVGGYTF
j_gene: TRBJ1-2
d_gene: -
v_gene: TRBV28
abundance: few

CDR3nt: TGTGCCAGCAGCCACACAGGGACTAGCGGGGGGGAGACCCAGTACTTC
CDR3aa: CASSHTGTSGGETQYF
j_gene: TRBJ2-5
d_gene: TRBD2
v_gene: TRBV3-1/TRBV3-2
abundance: -

CDR3nt: TGTGCCAGCAGGGGGCGAACTGAAGCTTTCTTT
CDR3aa: CASRGRTEAFF
j_gene: TRBJ1-1
d_gene: -
v_gene: TRBV12-3/TRBV12-4
abundance: -

CDR3nt: TGTGCCAGCTCACCCTCGGCAACTAATGAAAAACTGTTTTTT
CDR3aa: CASSPSATNEKLFF
j_gene: TRBJ1-4
d_gene: -
v_gene: TRBV18
abundance: -